This T cell receptor (beta chain) was identified in a study of T cell responses to AZD1222 COVID-19 vaccine. Data came from immunoSEQ multiplex PCR; TCRdb stores just in-frame clones and leaves some out. There are nearly 110,000 clones in the sample; around 90% occur only once, and approximately 4.7% lies in the top ten. Overall study results and limits: Only a handful of AZD1222 recipients, roughly six in all, had baseline seropositivity.

Germline V gene data show CDR1 as MGHRA and CDR2 as YSYEKL. The CDR3 spans 13 residues. As to this clone: Its antigen remains unidentified. An end of the junction does not agree with germline; a read error may underlie this.

The chain combines TRBV4-1 with TRBJ1-5; TRBD1 is a possible D gene (6 bases). The sequence came from an adult in good health. Sample: peripheral blood, taken on day 0 of AZD1222 vaccination. The CDR3 here is CASSQDRGTSLDF. The CDR3 region has the DNA TGCGCCAGCAGCCAAGATCGGGGGACAAGCTTGGATTTT.